These T cell receptor beta chains were read from a single sample in a study of blood T cell repertoires in COVID-19. Sequencing was performed with immunoSEQ multiplex PCR; in TCRdb, only in-frame clones are kept and a portion is missing. The profile covers under 450,000 clones, with approximately 93% appearing a single time and roughly 0.9% taken by the ten largest. Sample: PBMCs or T cells enriched from blood (not recorded which). These receptors all stem from a middle-aged woman who had been exposed to COVID-19. Each CDR3 is given with its conserved first and last residue. D genes are given only for firm matches. Only part of the rows carry a size: once, few, many, or a class if the clone is expanded.

V	D	size	J	DNA	CDR3
TRBV24-1	TRBD1	NA	TRBJ2-1	TGTGCCACCAGTGCCTCCCGGGACAGTCACAATGAGCAGTTCTTC	CATSASRDSHNEQFF
TRBV7-3	NA	once	TRBJ2-7	TGTGCCAGCAGCTCCCCAGGGGGGAGGGAGCAGTACTTC	CASSSPGGREQYF
TRBV19	NA	NA	TRBJ1-4	TGTGCCAGTAGTGGTTTGGGCCCAACTAATGAAAAACTGTTTTTT	CASSGLGPTNEKLFF
TRBV15	TRBD2	once	TRBJ2-3	TGTGCCACCAGCAAACGACTAGCGGGAAAACGGGCAGATACGCAGTATTTT	CATSKRLAGKRADTQYF
TRBV7-2	TRBD1	NA	TRBJ1-4	TGTGCCAGCAGCTTAGTTCCGGGGACAGGGGGCGAAAAACTGTTTTTT	CASSLVPGTGGEKLFF
TRBV6-5	NA	NA	TRBJ2-5	TGTGCCAGCAGTTACCTCTGCCCCCTAGTCCAAGAGACCCAGTACTTC	CASSYLCPLVQETQYF
TRBV7-9	TRBD1	NA	TRBJ1-1	TGTGCCAGCAGCCCGCCGGGACAGGGGCTTGAAGCTTTCTTT	CASSPPGQGLEAFF
TRBV2	NA	NA	TRBJ1-1	TGTGCCAGCAGTGGAGTGGGGGGTTTGGGTGCCACTGAAGCTTTCTTT	CASSGVGGLGATEAFF
TRBV7-8	NA	NA	TRBJ2-7	TGTGCCAGCAGCCGAGACGTACAGAGAACCTACGAGCAGTACTTC	CASSRDVQRTYEQYF
TRBV12-5	TRBD2	NA	TRBJ2-1	TGTGCTAGTGGTTTGGTACGGTCTGATATACTAGCGGGTCGAAGCTCCTACAATGAGCAGTTCTTC	CASGLVRSDILAGRSSYNEQFF
TRBV19	NA	NA	TRBJ1-1	TGTGCCAGTAGCCGATCAAGTCTTGGGTCGGGTACTGAAGCTTTCTTT	CASSRSSLGSGTEAFF
TRBV6-1	TRBD1	NA	TRBJ1-1	TGTGCCAGCAGCCCCGCGGAGGGGGCGGCTTTCTTT	CASSPAEGAAFF
TRBV11-2	TRBD1	few	TRBJ2-2	TGTGCCAGCAGCCCCAGGACAGGGGGTGACACCGGGGAGCTGTTTTTT	CASSPRTGGDTGELFF
TRBV27	NA	NA	TRBJ1-1	TGTGCCAGCAGTTTATGGGGAGGAGGGACTGAAGCTTTCTTT	CASSLWGGGTEAFF
TRBV19	NA	NA	TRBJ1-1	TGTGCCAGTAGTATAGTCGGGGTAGTGAACACTGAAGCTTTCTTT	CASSIVGVVNTEAFF
TRBV7-3	NA	NA	TRBJ1-3	TGTGCCAGCAGCCCACAGGGCTCTGGAAACACCATATATTTT	CASSPQGSGNTIYF
TRBV24-1	TRBD2	once	TRBJ2-5	TGTGCCACCAGTGATTTAGCGGGAGGGCACGAGACCCAGTACTTC	CATSDLAGGHETQYF
TRBV7-9	NA	NA	TRBJ1-6	TGTGCCAGCAGCTTATCCCGGGATTCACCCCTCCACTTT	CASSLSRDSPLHF
TRBV7-9	TRBD1	NA	TRBJ1-1	TGTGCCAGCAGCACCAGGGGGCGGGGTATTCGTGACACTGAAGCTTTCTTT	CASSTRGRGIRDTEAFF
TRBV6-2/TRBV6-3	NA	NA	TRBJ1-3	TGTGCCAGCAGTCTTCTTTTCTCTGGAAACACCATATATTTT	CASSLLFSGNTIYF
TRBV3-1/TRBV3-2	NA	NA	TRBJ1-3	TGTGCCAGCAGCCAAGCCGGGGCTGGAAACACCATATATTTT	CASSQAGAGNTIYF
TRBV19	TRBD1	NA	TRBJ2-1	TGTGCCGTCAGGGGGTCCCGGGAGCAGTTCTTC	CAVRGSREQFF